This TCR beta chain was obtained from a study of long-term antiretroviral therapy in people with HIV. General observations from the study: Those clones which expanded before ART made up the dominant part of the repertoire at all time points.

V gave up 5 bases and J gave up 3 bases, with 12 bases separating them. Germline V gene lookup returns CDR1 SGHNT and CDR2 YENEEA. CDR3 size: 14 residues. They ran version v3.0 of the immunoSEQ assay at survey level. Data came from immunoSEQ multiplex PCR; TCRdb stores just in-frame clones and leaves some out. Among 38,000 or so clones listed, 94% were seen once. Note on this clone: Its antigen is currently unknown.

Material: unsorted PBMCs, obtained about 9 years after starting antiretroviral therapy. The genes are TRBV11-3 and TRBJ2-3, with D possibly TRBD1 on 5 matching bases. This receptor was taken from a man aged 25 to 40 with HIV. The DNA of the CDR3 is TGTGCCAGCAGCAAACAGGAAGGAACAGATACGCAGTATTTT. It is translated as CASSKQEGTDTQYF.